These 21 T cell receptor beta chains were all obtained from the same sample, sequenced in a study of blood T cell repertoires in COVID-19. The protocol was immunoSEQ multiplex PCR, while the TCRdb copy is restricted to in-frame clones and leaves out a portion. The sample yields 410,000 or so clones, about 91% seen once. The sequenced sample consisted of peripheral blood. The origin of the receptors is a woman in her thirties or forties with COVID-19, enrolled during active disease.

This clone was seen only once. The chain carries TRBV18 and TRBJ2-1, with 10 bases that match TRBD2. This CDR3 contains 14 residues. The trim removed 6 bases at V and 7 bases at J, leaving 6 bases unmatched. Germline CDR1 KGHSH, CDR2 LQKENI. In nucleotides, the CDR3 is TGTGCCAGCTCCCCGATAGCGGGAGGTAATGAGCAGTTCTTC. Protein sequence: CASSPIAGGNEQFF.

This sequence joins TRBV6-5 and TRBJ1-6; D gene uncertain. CDR3 length: 14 residues. V was trimmed by 7 bases and J by 0 bases, leaving 7 bases between them. CDR1 MNHEY and CDR2 SVGAGI come from the germline V gene. CDR3 region: CASKRSSYNSPLHF. CDR3 DNA sequence: TGTGCCAGCAAACGGAGCTCCTATAATTCACCCCTCCACTTT.

The J gene is TRBJ1-1, the V gene TRBV7-9, with 12 bases aligning to TRBD1. Germline loops: CDR1 SEHNR, CDR2 FQNEAQ (reference sequence). This CDR3 spans 18 amino acids. With 1 base clipped from V and 0 bases from J, the junction kept 6 bases outside the gene matches. Written as DNA, the CDR3 is TGTGCCAGCAGCTTAGGGGACAGGGGGCGCGATATGAACACTGAAGCTTTCTTT. It is translated as CASSLGDRGRDMNTEAFF.

V gene TRBV15 combines with J gene TRBJ2-1, with D possibly matching TRBD1 (5 bases). Germline values: CDR1 LNHNV, CDR2 YYDKDF (reference sequence). Trimming shortened V by 1 base and J by 5 bases, and 12 bases separated the two germline ends. The CDR3 is made up of 15 amino acids. The CDR3 DNA reads as TGTGCCACCAGCAGAGGGGGCCGAACGAACAATGAGCAGTTCTTC. Its protein is CATSRGGRTNNEQFF.

This clone was recorded only once. V usage is TRBV25-1 and J usage is TRBJ1-2; 9 nucleotides match TRBD1. J lost 5 bases, V lost 8 bases, and 12 bases had no gene match. The germline V gene has CDR1 MGHDK and CDR2 SYGVNS. The CDR3 covers 15 residues. The CDR3 DNA reads TGTGCCAGCTCCCTTCCCGGGACAGGGCATTATGGCTACACCTTC. Its translation: CASSLPGTGHYGYTF.

The genes are TRBV21-1 and TRBJ2-2; the DNA was not compared with TRBD1, the D call given in the table. TRBV21-1 is recorded as a pseudogene. This CDR3 is built from 13 residues. For the CDR3, the DNA is TGTGCCAGCAGCATACAGGGGACCGGGGAGCTGTTTTTT. It specifies CASSIQGTGELFF.

The V and J genes are TRBV2 and TRBJ1-3; unclear D gene. V was trimmed by 8 bases and J by 0 bases, leaving 17 bases between them. There are 16 residues in the CDR3. Germline V gene data show CDR1 as SNHLY and CDR2 as FYNNEI. This CDR3 reads CASPGSQSASGNTIYF. CDR3 sequence (DNA): TGTGCCAGCCCGGGTAGCCAGTCCGCCTCTGGAAACACCATATATTTT.

J is TRBJ2-1 and V is TRBV6-5, with D uncertain. The CDR3 has 13 amino acids. Germline V gene sequence: CDR1 MNHEY, CDR2 SVGAGI. V was cut by 8 bases and J by 10 bases, with 18 bases left in between. The CDR3 sequence: CASGFLPAREQFF. The CDR3 nucleotides are TGTGCCAGCGGATTCCTACCAGCCAGGGAGCAGTTCTTC.

This clone was observed once. This same CDR3 is encoded by further DNA sequences in the sample. The chain uses TRBV9 and TRBJ2-1, with 8 bases matching TRBD1. After removal of 0 bases from V and 4 bases from J, the junction contained 3 bases not matched to a gene. This CDR3 has 15 amino acids. Germline-derived CDR1 and CDR2 are SGDLS and YYNGEE. Here the CDR3 DNA reads TGTGCCAGCAGCGTAGGAGACAGGGGTTACAATGAGCAGTTCTTC. As protein: CASSVGDRGYNEQFF.

This clone was counted only a few times. V and J are TRBV12-5 and TRBJ1-1; 7 nucleotides match TRBD1. CDR3 length: 18 residues. The V gene end was trimmed by 3 bases and the J gene end by 0 bases; junction bases not matched to a gene: 13. CDR1 is LGHNT and CDR2 is FRNRAP in the germline V gene. The CDR3 spells CASGFYLTRDSVNTEAFF. DNA for the CDR3: TGTGCTAGTGGTTTTTACTTGACGAGGGACAGTGTGAACACTGAAGCTTTCTTT. Using reference TRBV12-5 and TRBJ1-1 for the parts outside the CDR3, the full variable domain is DARVTQTPRHKVTEMGQEVTMRCQPILGHNTVFWYRQTMMQGLELLAYFRNRAPLDDSGMPKDRFSAEMPDATLATLKIQPSEPRDSAVYFCASGFYLTRDSVNTEAFFGQGTRLTVV.

V is TRBV12-3 or TRBV12-4 and J is TRBJ2-2, with TRBD1 as a possible D gene (6 bases). V lost 5 bases to trimming and J lost 7 bases, with 8 bases between them. This CDR3 is 12 amino acids long. The DNA for the CDR3 is TGTGCCAGCAGTACAGGGTACGGGGAGCTGTTTTTT. Protein: CASSTGYGELFF.

This chain uses TRBV5-1 with TRBJ1-1; weak D call: TRBD1 (6 bases). Trimming removed 0 bases from V and 1 base from J, with 10 bases in between. Looked up from germline, CDR1 is SGHRS and CDR2 is YFSETQ. The CDR3 totals 15 residues. The CDR3 sequence is CASSLVQGGNTEAFF. In DNA form, the CDR3 reads TGCGCCAGCAGCTTGGTACAGGGTGGGAACACTGAAGCTTTCTTT.

The J gene is TRBJ2-7, the V gene TRBV28, with TRBD1 as a possible D gene (5 bases). Germline V lookup: CDR1 MDHEN, CDR2 SYDVKM. Trimming removed 2 bases at V and 0 bases at J, with 11 bases between. The CDR3 has 15 amino acids. The CDR3 is CASSLTSQGSYEQYF. Written as DNA, the CDR3 is TGTGCCAGCAGTTTAACAAGCCAGGGCTCCTACGAGCAGTACTTC. The full variable domain, its missing parts supplied by reference TRBV28 and TRBJ2-7, is DVKVTQSSRYLVKRTGEKVFLECVQDMDHENMFWYRQDPGLGLRLIYFSYDVKMKEKGDIPEGYSVSREKKERFSLILESASTNQTSMYLCASSLTSQGSYEQYFGPGTRLTVT.

The CDR3 is CASSDPGQGARNEQFF. In nucleotides, the CDR3 is TGTGCCAGCAGTGATCCGGGACAGGGGGCTCGGAATGAGCAGTTCTTC. The chain carries TRBV25-1 and TRBJ2-1; 12 bases fit TRBD1. This CDR3 contains 16 residues. In germline, CDR1 is MGHDK, CDR2 SYGVNS. J lost 7 bases, V lost 3 bases, and 7 bases had no gene match.

The V call is TRBV9, the J call TRBJ1-4, with D uncertain. The germline gives CDR1 SGDLS, CDR2 YYNGEE. Trimming took 3 bases from V and 0 from J, leaving 12 bases between them. This CDR3 is built from 16 residues. CDR3 region: CASSGRYSPTNEKLFF. As DNA, the CDR3 is TGTGCCAGCAGCGGACGGTACAGTCCAACTAATGAAAAACTGTTTTTT.

The chain recombines TRBV27 with TRBJ2-1; TRBD2 matches at 15 bases. J lost 16 bases, V lost 5 bases, and 6 bases had no gene match. The germline V gene has CDR1 MNHEY and CDR2 SMNVEV (reference sequence). This CDR3 contains 13 residues. The CDR3 protein is CASSGLAGGPVFF. The CDR3 coding sequence is TGTGCCAGCAGTGGACTAGCGGGAGGGCCCGTCTTCTTC.

This clone was seen just once. Other DNA sequences in the same sample also yield this CDR3. The rearrangement links TRBV7-9 to TRBJ2-7, with D perhaps TRBD1 (5 bases). The V end lost 2 bases, the J end lost 3 bases, and 5 bases lay between the germline ends. Germline lookup yields CDR1 SEHNR and CDR2 FQNEAQ (reference sequence). The CDR3 loop spans 12 amino acids. The CDR3 here is CASSLTGYEQYF. CDR3 nucleotide sequence: TGTGCCAGCAGCTTAACAGGCTACGAGCAGTACTTC.

The rearrangement links TRBV24-1 to TRBJ1-1; D ambiguous. The CDR3 sequence is 13 residues long. CDR1 is KGHDR, CDR2 SFDVKD, per germline. Trimming pared 9 bases from V and 1 base from J, leaving 11 bases between. In nucleotides, the CDR3 is TGTGCCACCCAAGGAGACCCGAACACTGAAGCTTTCTTT. It yields the protein CATQGDPNTEAFF.

The chain employs TRBV5-5 and TRBJ2-2; 7 bases are a match to TRBD1. The germline V gene has CDR1 SGHKS and CDR2 YYEKEE (reference sequence). With V trimmed by 6 bases and J by 5 bases, 7 bases remained unmatched. The length of the CDR3 is 14 residues. This chain's CDR3 is CASTPGGLTGELFF. The CDR3 DNA is TGTGCCAGCACCCCAGGGGGATTGACCGGGGAGCTGTTTTTT.

V gene TRBV9 combines with J gene TRBJ1-1; D not certain. V was clipped by 4 bases and J by 1 base, with 5 bases between them. The CDR3 contains 12 residues. Per germline, CDR1 SGDLS and CDR2 YYNGEE. CDR3 sequence reads: CASSKQNTEAFF. The CDR3 DNA reads TGTGCCAGCAGCAAACAGAACACTGAAGCTTTCTTT.

V and J are TRBV18 and TRBJ2-7; the match to TRBD2 covers 9 bases. Germline CDR1 reads KGHSH; CDR2 reads LQKENI. The CDR3 consists of 17 residues. V shed 2 bases and J 5 bases; nucleotides not matched to a gene: 13. The CDR3 bases are TGTGCCAGCTCACCAACAACGGCAGTAGCGGGAGATGACGAGCAGTACTTC. As protein: CASSPTTAVAGDDEQYF.